This T cell receptor (beta chain) is drawn from a study of blood T cells in healthy people across ages. Whole-study results and caveats: CMV status of donors was not determined, possibly confounding expanded clonotype changes. The percentage of naive T cells correlated strongly with TCR beta diversity.

Each sample used at least 6 million PBMCs. The use of a sample-barcoded 5' primer and a J-beta primer mix characterized a second PCR of about 6 to 11 cycles. Paired-end reads containing CDR3 totaled no fewer than 3 million for each sample. TCRdb redid the calling of the 5' RACE reads with MiXCR, one entry per CDR3 protein. This sample yields about 1.7 million distinct CDR3 sequences, of which roughly 28% are seen a single time; more than 6% belongs to the top ten. The count of this clonotype is one. Its antigen is unknown. This CDR3 is 16 amino acids long. Per the germline V gene, CDR1 is LGHDT and CDR2 is YNNKEL (reference sequence). The V gene end was trimmed by 1 base and the J gene end by 3 bases; junction bases not matched to a gene: 4.

Sequencing input: blood. This clonotype was obtained from a woman in her 30s in good health. The V gene is TRBV3-1, the J gene TRBJ2-5; 11 bases align to TRBD2. The CDR3 DNA follows: TGTGCCAGCAGCCAAGCCCTGGGACTAGCGGAAGAGACCCAGTACTTC. It specifies CASSQALGLAEETQYF.